The T cell receptor (beta chain) described here comes from a study of blood T cell repertoires in COVID-19. The wider study: COVID-19 samples collected from the United States, Italy and Spain covered acute and convalescent phases. PBMCs, B-cell-depleted T cells, or T cells provided the cDNA or gDNA that made up the material.

Source study methods: Reference gene primer amplification in the assay estimated nucleated cell counts. The repertoire was sequenced with immunoSEQ multiplex PCR; TCRdb's copy has only in-frame clones and lacks some. That table is the source of V, J and clone size, and D and trimming were worked out from the DNA. Here the sample spans some 200,000 clones, 88% being singletons. This CDR3 is 14 amino acids long. V dropped 6 bases and J dropped 0; count of bases not matched to a gene: 5. Germline-derived CDR1 and CDR2 are SQVTM and ANQGSEA. The sequence was obtained from a man between 40 and 49 years old with active or convalescent COVID-19. The chain couples TRBV29-1 to TRBJ2-5, with 9 bases aligning to TRBD1. What was sequenced was peripheral blood. The CDR3 coding sequence is TGCAGCGTCGTCGGACAGGGGTACCAAGAGACCCAGTACTTC. Protein: CSVVGQGYQETQYF.